The 15 T cell receptor beta chains below were found in one sample sequenced in a study of blood T cell repertoires in COVID-19. Measured with immunoSEQ multiplex PCR; TCRdb has only the in-frame clones, and not every one. Of around 65,000 clones listed, roughly 81% are singletons. Material: peripheral blood. Receptors originate from a human donor in a cohort sampled during active COVID-19.

The V gene is TRBV5-1, the J gene TRBJ1-1; no reliable D call. The germline CDR1 and CDR2 sequences are SGHRS and YFSETQ. This CDR3 has 13 residues. Trimming took off 2 bases at V and 0 bases at J, with 5 bases between the two ends. The CDR3 nucleotides read TGCGCCAGCAGCTTTGGGCTGAACACTGAAGCTTTCTTT. Translated: CASSFGLNTEAFF.

The genes are TRBV9 and TRBJ2-2, with TRBD1 as a possible D gene (5 bases). Germline-derived CDR1 and CDR2 are SGDLS and YYNGEE. This CDR3 has 13 amino acids. Between the trimmed V and J ends, which lost 4 bases and 6 bases, there was a span of 10 bases. The CDR3 DNA is TGTGCCAGCAGCCCTCCAGGGTCCGGGGAGCTGTTTTTT. It yields the protein CASSPPGSGELFF.

V is TRBV2 and J is TRBJ2-1, with no clear D. Germline V gives CDR1 SNHLY, CDR2 FYNNEI. The CDR3 totals 12 residues. Trimming shortened V by 7 bases and J by 8 bases, and 12 bases separated the two germline ends. CDR3 DNA: TGTGCCAGCACCGAGGATCCCGATGAGCAGTTCTTC. This encodes CASTEDPDEQFF.

This chain joins TRBV27 and TRBJ2-1; TRBD2 matches at 12 bases. The CDR3 covers 15 residues. CDR1 and CDR2 from the germline V gene are MNHEY and SMNVEV (reference sequence). V gave up 8 bases and J gave up 2 bases; unmatched junction bases: 4. The CDR3 region has the DNA TGTGCCAGCGCGGGACTAGCGGGTGCCTACAATGAGCAGTTCTTC. It specifies CASAGLAGAYNEQFF.

Only one count was recorded for this clone. This chain uses TRBV28 with TRBJ1-1, with D unresolved. The ends were cut back, 3 bases at V and 5 bases at J, with 10 bases in the middle. The germline V gene encodes CDR1 MDHEN and CDR2 SYDVKM. CDR3 length: 13 residues. CDR3 loop: CASSLAFGTEAFF. CDR3 nucleotides: TGTGCCAGCAGTTTGGCTTTCGGGACTGAAGCTTTCTTT. Drawing the rest from reference TRBV28 and TRBJ1-1, the complete variable domain is DVKVTQSSRYLVKRTGEKVFLECVQDMDHENMFWYRQDPGLGLRLIYFSYDVKMKEKGDIPEGYSVSREKKERFSLILESASTNQTSMYLCASSLAFGTEAFFGQGTRLTVV.

The chain links TRBV12-1 to TRBJ2-5; TRBD1, the D gene given by the table, was not confirmed from the DNA. TRBV12-1 is noted as a pseudogene. This CDR3 has 13 amino acids. The CDR3 protein is CASTLTGGETQYF. CDR3 DNA: TGTGCCAGTACCCTGACAGGCGGAGAGACCCAGTACTTC.

The chain employs TRBV5-1 and TRBJ2-7; possibly TRBD1 for D (6 bases). The CDR3 sequence is 12 residues long. From germline, CDR1 is SGHRS and CDR2 YFSETQ. Trimming took off 3 bases at V and 4 bases at J, with 8 bases between the two ends. CDR3 residues: CASSSDSYEQYF. The CDR3 DNA follows: TGCGCCAGCAGCTCGGACAGTTACGAGCAGTACTTC.

This clone showed up just once. This chain joins TRBV5-1 and TRBJ2-3; no reliable D call. V lost 0 bases and J lost 1, with 6 bases in between. The CDR3 covers 14 residues. CDR1 SGHRS and CDR2 YFSETQ come from the germline V gene. This chain's CDR3 is CASSLAPGTDTQYF. CDR3 bases: TGCGCCAGCAGCTTGGCGCCGGGCACAGATACGCAGTATTTT. The variable domain in full, with the rest retrieved from reference TRBV5-1 and TRBJ2-3, is KAGVTQTPRYLIKTRGQQVTLSCSPISGHRSVSWYQQTPGQGLQFLFEYFSETQRNKGNFPGRFSGRQFSNSRSEMNVSTLELGDSALYLCASSLAPGTDTQYFGPGTRLTVL.

This chain links TRBV13 with TRBJ2-3, with no clear D. Trimming shortened V by 5 bases and J by 4 bases, and 13 bases separated the two germline ends. CDR3 length: 14 amino acids. Germline CDR1 reads PRHDT; CDR2 reads FYEKMQ (reference sequence). The CDR3 sequence is CASSPAPHPDTQYF. The CDR3 DNA reads TGTGCCAGCAGCCCCGCCCCACACCCAGATACGCAGTATTTT.

The chain links TRBV7-2 to TRBJ1-3, with unresolved D. This CDR3 is 15 amino acids long. The V end was cut by 1 base, the J end by 0 bases, with 7 bases between. Germline CDR1 SGHTA, CDR2 FQGNSA. CDR3 sequence: CASSLETGSGNTIYF. The CDR3 DNA follows: TGTGCCAGCAGCTTAGAGACTGGCTCTGGAAACACCATATATTTT.

Details on this clone: The same CDR3 is also encoded by other DNA sequences in this sample. This rearrangement joins TRBV19 to TRBJ2-1, with 7 bases lining up with TRBD1. The CDR3 totals 15 residues. Germline CDR1 and CDR2: LNHDA and SQIVND (reference sequence). The V segment lost 5 bases and the J segment 0 bases; nucleotides outside the gene matches: 4. CDR3 coding DNA: TGTGCCAGTAGTTTGGACAGGAGCTCCTACAATGAGCAGTTCTTC. Encoded protein: CASSLDRSSYNEQFF.

The chain links TRBV7-9 to TRBJ1-2, with 7 bases that match TRBD1. J lost 8 bases, V lost 5 bases, and 14 bases had no gene match. The CDR3 length is 15 residues. Germline V gene sequence: CDR1 SEHNR, CDR2 FQNEAQ (reference sequence). CDR3 sequence reads: CASSRTGDQLGGYTF. CDR3 DNA sequence: TGTGCCAGCAGCCGCACAGGGGACCAATTGGGGGGCTACACCTTC.

J is TRBJ2-2 and V is TRBV28, with D possibly TRBD2 on 5 matching bases. Germline CDR1 reads MDHEN; CDR2 reads SYDVKM. Trimming removed 5 bases at V and 4 bases at J, with 17 bases between. This CDR3 is built from 16 residues. The CDR3 coding sequence is TGTGCCAGCAGTCCTACCCGGAGAGAGGGCACCGGGGAGCTGTTTTTT. Translated, it gives CASSPTRREGTGELFF.

V and J are TRBV5-5 and TRBJ1-5; maybe TRBD1 (5 bases). The germline CDR1 and CDR2 sequences are SGHKS and YYEKEE (reference sequence). Trimming removed 0 bases at V and 4 bases at J, with 11 bases between. The CDR3 length is 15 residues. CDR3 residues: CASSLAQGWNQPQHF. The CDR3 coding sequence is TGTGCCAGCAGCTTGGCTCAGGGATGGAATCAGCCCCAGCATTTT.

This chain joins TRBV9 and TRBJ2-1; 10 bases agree with TRBD2. Germline V gene data show CDR1 as SGDLS and CDR2 as YYNGEE. Germline trimming cut 4 bases from V and 3 bases from J; bases unmatched to any gene: 4. This CDR3 spans 15 amino acids. CDR3 sequence reads: CASSSQREGYNEQFF. For the CDR3, the DNA is TGTGCCAGCAGCTCCCAGCGGGAGGGCTACAATGAGCAGTTCTTC.